This T cell receptor (beta chain) was observed in a study of technical replicates of blood from several donors. The table came from immunoSEQ multiplex PCR; TCRdb's copy has only in-frame clones and leaves some out. The sample holds tens of thousands of clones; 80% to 95% are singletons and the top ten take roughly 0.37%. The CDR3 runs to 11 residues. Germline V lookup: CDR1 SGHNT, CDR2 YENEEA. The germline V and J ends were trimmed by 8 bases and 4 bases, with 6 bases remaining between them. The chain couples TRBV11-3 to TRBJ2-1; D gene unclear. The sequenced sample consisted of T cells isolated from PBMCs. This sequence was found in a human donor in good health. Some clones in this sample may be carry-over from other donors' samples. CDR3 loop: CASLLYNEQFF. CDR3 DNA: TGTGCCAGCCTCCTATACAATGAGCAGTTCTTC.